The 3 T cell receptor beta chains listed next were all sequenced from one sample in a study of response to subunit inactivated influenza vaccine. TCRdb independently ran MiXCR on the RT-PCR reads; one entry per CDR3 protein. Here the sample spans about 530,000 distinct CDR3 sequences, about 10% being singletons. The sequences come from PBMCs from blood, collected on the day of vaccination. These receptors were collected from a man in his forties or fifties who received an inactivated influenza vaccine.

Here the CDR3 DNA reads TGTGCCAGCAGCTATCTGAGTGGCACTGAAGCTTTCTTT. Its translation: CASSYLSGTEAFF. V usage is TRBV7-9 and J usage is TRBJ1-1; D gene ambiguous. There are 13 residues in the CDR3. CDR1 is SEHNR, CDR2 FQNEAQ, per germline (reference sequence). Trimming stripped 4 bases from V and 4 bases from J, with 10 bases between. Drawing the rest from reference TRBV7-9 and TRBJ1-1, the complete variable domain is DTGVSQNPRHKITKRGQNVTFRCDPISEHNRLYWYRQTLGQGPEFLTYFQNEAQLEKSRLLSDRFSAERPKGSFSTLEIQRTEQGDSAMYLCASSYLSGTEAFFGQGTRLTVV.

This clonotype was seen repeatedly, ten times or more. The CDR3 loop is CASRPTVDTDTQYF. The CDR3 nucleotides are TGCGCCAGCAGGCCAACGGTTGACACAGATACGCAGTATTTT. The chain couples TRBV5-1 to TRBJ2-3; D uncertain. This CDR3 is 14 amino acids long. Trimming stripped 5 bases from V and 2 bases from J, with 12 bases between. Germline lookup yields CDR1 SGHRS and CDR2 YFSETQ.

This clonotype was seen more than once but under ten times. The rearrangement joins TRBV7-2 to TRBJ2-7; no clear D gene. V was shortened by 5 bases and J by 3 bases, with 11 bases between the two germline ends. This CDR3 contains 13 residues. Germline loops: CDR1 SGHTA, CDR2 FQGNSA. The CDR3 sequence is CASSPTWDYEQYF. CDR3 nucleotides: TGTGCCAGCAGCCCAACTTGGGACTACGAGCAGTACTTC.